These 8 T cell receptor beta chains were sequenced from one sample in a study of blood T cells in healthy people across ages. Together with a sample-barcoded 5' primer, a J-beta primer mix was included in a second PCR lasting about 6 to 12 cycles. Using its own MiXCR run on the 5' RACE reads, TCRdb lists one record per CDR3 protein. Of 750,000 to 850,000 distinct CDR3 sequences in the sample, roughly 25% were seen once. Separately, the same data were catalogued under a study of T cells of mothers and their children.

The sequencing input was blood. The source is a boy aged 10-17 years in good health.

This chain joins TRBV6-5 and TRBJ2-5; a weak D match, TRBD2 (6 bases). CDR1 and CDR2 (germline): MNHEY, SVGAGI. The CDR3 loop spans 11 amino acids. With 5 bases removed from V and 9 bases from J, the gap between germline ends came to 10 bases. In DNA, the CDR3 is TGTGCCAGCAGTATGGGGGAGGCCCAGTACTTC. Encoded protein: CASSMGEAQYF.

The chain is built from TRBV20-1 and TRBJ2-1; D not certain. Germline V gene lookup returns CDR1 DFQATT and CDR2 SNEGSKA (reference sequence). The CDR3 covers 13 residues. Trimming removed 5 bases from V and 8 bases from J, with 16 bases in between. Here the CDR3 DNA reads TGCAGTGCTCTAAACTTCTCTCTGCATGAGCAGTTCTTC. Amino acid sequence: CSALNFSLHEQFF.

V and J are TRBV7-9 and TRBJ1-2, with D maybe TRBD1 (5 bases). CDR1 is SEHNR and CDR2 is FQNEAQ in the germline V gene (reference sequence). The CDR3 is 14 amino acids. V was shortened by 7 bases and J by 10 bases, with 22 bases between the two germline ends. The CDR3 DNA follows: TGTGCCAGCAACCCCGGGACGGTTCCTGAAGTCTACACCTTC. This gives the protein CASNPGTVPEVYTF.

This clonotype was seen a few times. The V gene is TRBV6-6, the J gene TRBJ2-4, with D perhaps TRBD1 (6 bases). This CDR3 is 16 amino acids long. Germline CDR1 and CDR2: MNHNY and SVGAGI (reference sequence). Deletions cut 0 bases from V and 1 base from J, with 10 bases between. CDR3 loop: CASSYSQGSAKNIQYF. CDR3 nucleotide sequence: TGTGCCAGCAGTTACTCGCAGGGGTCCGCCAAAAACATTCAGTACTTC.

The chain couples TRBV28 to TRBJ2-7; possible D gene TRBD2, 6 bases. V lost 5 bases and J 1 base, leaving 18 bases between the germline ends. Germline assignment: CDR1 MDHEN and CDR2 SYDVKM. The CDR3 covers 16 residues. This chain's CDR3 is CASSPAGAGGSYEQYF. The CDR3 nucleotides are TGTGCCAGCAGTCCGGCCGGGGCCGGAGGGTCCTACGAGCAGTACTTC.

The V and J genes are TRBV2 and TRBJ2-7, with 8 bases fitting TRBD1. V was pared by 6 bases and J by 3 bases, with 7 bases of the junction left unmatched. Germline V gene lookup returns CDR1 SNHLY and CDR2 FYNNEI. The CDR3 sequence is 14 residues long. CDR3 amino acids: CASSGTGSHYEQYF. The CDR3, as DNA: TGTGCCAGCAGCGGGACAGGTTCCCACTACGAGCAGTACTTC. Looking up the rest from reference TRBV2 and TRBJ2-7 gives the full variable domain: EPEVTQTPSHQVTQMGQEVILRCVPISNHLYFYWYRQILGQKVEFLVSFYNNEISEKSEIFDDQFSVERPDGSNFTLKIRSTKLEDSAMYFCASSGTGSHYEQYFGPGTRLTVT.

The chain links TRBV12-3 or TRBV12-4 to TRBJ1-4, with 7 bases matching TRBD1. This CDR3 region has 14 residues. The trim removed 11 bases at V and 0 bases at J, leaving 6 bases unmatched. The CDR3 DNA reads as TGTGCCTGCGGACAGGTTGCAACTAATGAAAAACTGTTTTTT. This translates into CACGQVATNEKLFF.

This clonotype came up a few times. The V and J genes are TRBV20-1 and TRBJ2-2; TRBD1 aligns across 8 bases. The CDR3 extends over 15 amino acids. V dropped 3 bases and J dropped 5; count of bases not matched to a gene: 8. Germline-derived CDR1 and CDR2 are DFQATT and SNEGSKA (reference sequence). The CDR3 loop is CSARPPTGGTGELFF. The CDR3 DNA reads TGCAGTGCTAGGCCCCCTACAGGGGGGACCGGGGAGCTGTTTTTT.